Listed below are T cell receptor beta chains from one sample, sequenced in a study of shared clonotypes between healthy human individuals. The method was immunoSEQ multiplex PCR; TCRdb's version includes in-frame clones alone and lacks a portion of them. This sample has about 1.5 million clones; around 98% occur once, and the top ten carry roughly 0.4%. Source material: naive CD4+ T cells sorted from blood. The receptor source for this set is a man aged 25 to 40 in good health. The CDR3 runs from the conserved cysteine through the conserved F or W. The order of the fields is D gene, J gene, V gene, CDR3 length, clone size, CDR3 DNA, CDR3 protein. D genes are given only for firm matches. For some rows the clone size is stated as once, few or many, or as a class when expanded; others skip it.

D gene: TRBD1
J gene: TRBJ2-2
V gene: TRBV4-3
CDR3 length: 16
clone size: .
CDR3 DNA: TGCGCCAGCAGCCAATTGACGCCGGGACAGGCGGGAGAGCTGTTTTTT
CDR3 protein: CASSQLTPGQAGELFF

D gene: TRBD2
J gene: TRBJ2-1
V gene: TRBV6-6
CDR3 length: 15
clone size: .
CDR3 DNA: TGTGCCAGCAGCCGGACTAGCGGTATTTACAATGAGCAGTTCTTC
CDR3 protein: CASSRTSGIYNEQFF

D gene: TRBD2
J gene: TRBJ2-1
V gene: TRBV6-5
CDR3 length: 15
clone size: .
CDR3 DNA: TGTGCCAGCAGTCATGGGACTAGCGGATACAATGAGCAGTTCTTC
CDR3 protein: CASSHGTSGYNEQFF

D gene: .
J gene: TRBJ1-5
V gene: TRBV27
CDR3 length: 14
clone size: .
CDR3 DNA: TGTGCCAGCAGTAATTACAGGTCCAATCAGCCCCAGCATTTT
CDR3 protein: CASSNYRSNQPQHF

D gene: TRBD2
J gene: TRBJ2-3
V gene: TRBV2
CDR3 length: 13
clone size: .
CDR3 DNA: TGTGCCAGCTCTCCCGGGGGGGAAGATACGCAGTATTTT
CDR3 protein: CASSPGGEDTQYF

D gene: .
J gene: TRBJ2-1
V gene: TRBV18
CDR3 length: 14
clone size: .
CDR3 DNA: TGTGCCAGCTCACTGTTATATAAGGAGAGTGAGCAGTTCTTC
CDR3 protein: CASSLLYKESEQFF

D gene: .
J gene: TRBJ1-1
V gene: TRBV2
CDR3 length: 15
clone size: once
CDR3 DNA: TGTGCCAGCAGTGAAGAACCCTCTTCCACCACTGAAGCTTTCTTT
CDR3 protein: CASSEEPSSTTEAFF

D gene: .
J gene: TRBJ2-7
V gene: TRBV5-6
CDR3 length: 13
clone size: .
CDR3 DNA: TGTGCCAGCAGCTTTGCGGGGATCAACGAGCAGTACTTC
CDR3 protein: CASSFAGINEQYF

D gene: TRBD1
J gene: TRBJ1-4
V gene: TRBV28
CDR3 length: 15
clone size: .
CDR3 DNA: TGTGCCAGCAGTCCTAGGACAGGGGCCGGCGAAAAACTGTTTTTT
CDR3 protein: CASSPRTGAGEKLFF

D gene: .
J gene: TRBJ1-5
V gene: TRBV28
CDR3 length: 16
clone size: .
CDR3 DNA: TGTGCCAGCAGTTTATTAGGGGAGAGGCGCAATCAGCCCCAGCATTTT
CDR3 protein: CASSLLGERRNQPQHF

D gene: .
J gene: TRBJ2-7
V gene: TRBV7-9
CDR3 length: 14
clone size: .
CDR3 DNA: TGTGCCAGCAGCTTAGAGGCAGGGATCTACGAGCAGTACTTC
CDR3 protein: CASSLEAGIYEQYF

D gene: .
J gene: TRBJ1-5
V gene: TRBV18
CDR3 length: 15
clone size: .
CDR3 DNA: TGTGCCAGCTCACCGACGGACAGACGCAATCAGCCCCAGCATTTT
CDR3 protein: CASSPTDRRNQPQHF

D gene: TRBD2
J gene: TRBJ2-1
V gene: TRBV12-5
CDR3 length: 15
clone size: .
CDR3 DNA: TGTGCTAGTGGTTTGTTAGCGGGAGCTTACAATGAGCAGTTCTTC
CDR3 protein: CASGLLAGAYNEQFF

D gene: .
J gene: TRBJ2-7
V gene: TRBV4-3
CDR3 length: 11
clone size: .
CDR3 DNA: TGCGCCAGCAGACCTCCCTTAGAGCAGTACTTC
CDR3 protein: CASRPPLEQYF

D gene: .
J gene: TRBJ2-1
V gene: TRBV25-1
CDR3 length: 12
clone size: once
CDR3 DNA: TGTGCCAGCAGGCGGCATGGGCAGGAGCAGTTCTTC
CDR3 protein: CASRRHGQEQFF

D gene: .
J gene: TRBJ2-7
V gene: TRBV6-1
CDR3 length: 14
clone size: .
CDR3 DNA: TGTGCCAGCAGTGACCCTGGACGTAACTACGAGCAGTACTTC
CDR3 protein: CASSDPGRNYEQYF

D gene: .
J gene: TRBJ2-1
V gene: TRBV19
CDR3 length: 15
clone size: .
CDR3 DNA: TGTGCCAGTAGTACCGAGCGGGCGTCCTACAATGAGCAGTTCTTC
CDR3 protein: CASSTERASYNEQFF

D gene: .
J gene: TRBJ2-5
V gene: TRBV18
CDR3 length: 13
clone size: .
CDR3 DNA: TGTGCCAGCTCAAAGGGTACGGCGGAGACCCAGTACTTC
CDR3 protein: CASSKGTAETQYF

D gene: .
J gene: TRBJ2-1
V gene: TRBV27
CDR3 length: 16
clone size: .
CDR3 DNA: TGTGCCAGCAGTTTAAACTATCAAAGGGCGGGGAATGAGCAGTTCTTC
CDR3 protein: CASSLNYQRAGNEQFF

D gene: .
J gene: TRBJ1-2
V gene: TRBV28
CDR3 length: 12
clone size: .
CDR3 DNA: TGTGCCAGCAGACCCTCAGCGGGGAGCTACACCTTC
CDR3 protein: CASRPSAGSYTF

D gene: TRBD1
J gene: TRBJ2-7
V gene: TRBV6-1
CDR3 length: 14
clone size: .
CDR3 DNA: TGTGCCAGCAGCCGGGACAGGGCCCCCTACGAGCAGTACTTC
CDR3 protein: CASSRDRAPYEQYF

D gene: TRBD2
J gene: TRBJ2-7
V gene: TRBV4-2
CDR3 length: 17
clone size: once
CDR3 DNA: TGTGCCAGCAGCCAAGGGGGTAGCGGGAGTTCTAACCCGGAGCAGTACTTC
CDR3 protein: CASSQGGSGSSNPEQYF

D gene: .
J gene: TRBJ1-1
V gene: TRBV9
CDR3 length: 14
clone size: .
CDR3 DNA: TGTGCCAGCAGCGGAGTGGGGGTTTACACTGAAGCTTTCTTT
CDR3 protein: CASSGVGVYTEAFF

D gene: .
J gene: TRBJ1-1
V gene: TRBV30
CDR3 length: 12
clone size: .
CDR3 DNA: TGTGCCTGGAGTCCATTATATACTGAAGCTTTCTTT
CDR3 protein: CAWSPLYTEAFF

D gene: .
J gene: TRBJ1-5
V gene: TRBV27
CDR3 length: 15
clone size: .
CDR3 DNA: TGTGCCAGCAGTCCGGCGGCAGCTAGCAATCAGCCCCAGCATTTT
CDR3 protein: CASSPAAASNQPQHF

D gene: TRBD2
J gene: TRBJ2-1
V gene: TRBV7-2
CDR3 length: 17
clone size: .
CDR3 DNA: TGTGCCAGCAGCCGCAGGACTAGCGTGTTGGGGCCCATTGAGCAGTTCTTC
CDR3 protein: CASSRRTSVLGPIEQFF

D gene: .
J gene: TRBJ2-6
V gene: TRBV29-1
CDR3 length: 12
clone size: .
CDR3 DNA: TGCAGCGCATGGTCTGGGGCCAACGTCCTGACTTTC
CDR3 protein: CSAWSGANVLTF

D gene: TRBD1
J gene: TRBJ1-5
V gene: TRBV20-1
CDR3 length: 11
clone size: .
CDR3 DNA: TGCAGTGCTCAGGGGGATCAGCCCCAGCATTTT
CDR3 protein: CSAQGDQPQHF

D gene: TRBD2
J gene: TRBJ2-1
V gene: TRBV19
CDR3 length: 20
clone size: once
CDR3 DNA: TGTGCCAGTAGTGCTAGATCTAGCGGGAGGTTCTTAAGCTCCTACAATGAGCAGTTCTTC
CDR3 protein: CASSARSSGRFLSSYNEQFF

D gene: TRBD1
J gene: TRBJ1-2
V gene: TRBV6-6
CDR3 length: 16
clone size: .
CDR3 DNA: TGTGCCAGCAGTAAGACAGGGGAAGGAGGGGGCTATGGCTACACCTTC
CDR3 protein: CASSKTGEGGGYGYTF

D gene: .
J gene: TRBJ2-7
V gene: TRBV20-1
CDR3 length: 10
clone size: once
CDR3 DNA: TGCAGTGCTGCGACCTACGAGCAGTACTTC
CDR3 protein: CSAATYEQYF

D gene: .
J gene: TRBJ2-2
V gene: TRBV7-9
CDR3 length: 13
clone size: .
CDR3 DNA: TGTGCCAGCGCGTCCGCGAACACCGGGGAGCTGTTTTTT
CDR3 protein: CASASANTGELFF

D gene: TRBD1
J gene: TRBJ2-2
V gene: TRBV10-2
CDR3 length: 13
clone size: .
CDR3 DNA: TGCGCCAGCAGTGGGCAGGGGGCCGGGGAGCTGTTTTTT
CDR3 protein: CASSGQGAGELFF

D gene: .
J gene: TRBJ1-2
V gene: TRBV30
CDR3 length: 17
clone size: .
CDR3 DNA: TGTGCCTGGAATCCGAAGACCGGGACCCCGCCCAACTATGGCTACACCTTC
CDR3 protein: CAWNPKTGTPPNYGYTF

D gene: .
J gene: TRBJ2-7
V gene: TRBV5-6
CDR3 length: 13
clone size: .
CDR3 DNA: TGTGCCAGCAGCTTGTCGGGGATCTACGAGCAGTACTTC
CDR3 protein: CASSLSGIYEQYF

D gene: TRBD2
J gene: TRBJ2-7
V gene: TRBV10-1
CDR3 length: 13
clone size: .
CDR3 DNA: TGCGCCAGCAGGGCCGGCGGGGGCTACGAGCAGTACTTC
CDR3 protein: CASRAGGGYEQYF

D gene: TRBD2
J gene: TRBJ2-2
V gene: TRBV27
CDR3 length: 13
clone size: .
CDR3 DNA: TGTGCCAGCGTAGCGGGAGAGGCCGGGGAGCTGTTTTTT
CDR3 protein: CASVAGEAGELFF

D gene: TRBD1
J gene: TRBJ2-5
V gene: TRBV19
CDR3 length: 13
clone size: .
CDR3 DNA: TGTGCCAGTACTTACAGGGGGGCAGAGACCCAGTACTTC
CDR3 protein: CASTYRGAETQYF

D gene: TRBD2
J gene: TRBJ2-7
V gene: TRBV30
CDR3 length: 19
clone size: .
CDR3 DNA: TGTGCCTGGAGCGTGCGTGGACTAGCGGGATCCCAGTGGAGCTACGAGCAGTACTTC
CDR3 protein: CAWSVRGLAGSQWSYEQYF

D gene: .
J gene: TRBJ2-3
V gene: TRBV4-3
CDR3 length: 15
clone size: .
CDR3 DNA: TGCGCCAGCAGCCTCCGGAGGGCCGCCACAGATACGCAGTATTTT
CDR3 protein: CASSLRRAATDTQYF

D gene: .
J gene: TRBJ1-2
V gene: TRBV7-2
CDR3 length: 14
clone size: .
CDR3 DNA: TGTGCCAGCAGCTTAGTTCGCGAGAAGTATGGCTACACCTTC
CDR3 protein: CASSLVREKYGYTF

D gene: .
J gene: TRBJ2-7
V gene: TRBV10-3
CDR3 length: 15
clone size: .
CDR3 DNA: TGTGCCACCAAGCCCCCCTGGACAGACTCCTACGAGCAGTACTTC
CDR3 protein: CATKPPWTDSYEQYF

D gene: .
J gene: TRBJ2-1
V gene: TRBV30
CDR3 length: 12
clone size: .
CDR3 DNA: TGTGCCGGGGGCGGGGTATACAATGAGCAGTTCTTC
CDR3 protein: CAGGGVYNEQFF

D gene: .
J gene: TRBJ2-7
V gene: TRBV5-1
CDR3 length: 15
clone size: once
CDR3 DNA: TGCGCCAGCAGCTTGGCCTCGCCCGGCCGCTACGAGCAGTACTTC
CDR3 protein: CASSLASPGRYEQYF

D gene: .
J gene: TRBJ2-2
V gene: TRBV19
CDR3 length: 15
clone size: .
CDR3 DNA: TGTGCCAGTAGCCTTCAGGGAGGCGACACCGGGGAGCTGTTTTTT
CDR3 protein: CASSLQGGDTGELFF

D gene: .
J gene: TRBJ2-1
V gene: TRBV7-2
CDR3 length: 15
clone size: .
CDR3 DNA: TGTGCCAGCACCATAAGGGGAAACAGCTACAATGAGCAGTTCTTC
CDR3 protein: CASTIRGNSYNEQFF

D gene: .
J gene: TRBJ2-7
V gene: TRBV7-3
CDR3 length: 13
clone size: .
CDR3 DNA: TGTGCCAGCAGCACGGCTCAGGGCTACGAGCAGTACTTC
CDR3 protein: CASSTAQGYEQYF